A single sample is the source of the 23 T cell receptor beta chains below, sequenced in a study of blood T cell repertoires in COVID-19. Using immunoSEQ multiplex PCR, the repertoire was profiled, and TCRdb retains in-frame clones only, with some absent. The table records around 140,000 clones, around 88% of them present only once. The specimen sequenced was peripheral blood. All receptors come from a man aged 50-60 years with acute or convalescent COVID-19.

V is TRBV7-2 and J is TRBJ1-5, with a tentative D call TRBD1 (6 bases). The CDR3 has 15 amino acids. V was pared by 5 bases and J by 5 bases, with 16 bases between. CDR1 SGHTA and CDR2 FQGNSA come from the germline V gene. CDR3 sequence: CASSKGGGGHQPQHF. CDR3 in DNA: TGTGCCAGCAGCAAAGGAGGCGGGGGCCATCAGCCCCAGCATTTT.

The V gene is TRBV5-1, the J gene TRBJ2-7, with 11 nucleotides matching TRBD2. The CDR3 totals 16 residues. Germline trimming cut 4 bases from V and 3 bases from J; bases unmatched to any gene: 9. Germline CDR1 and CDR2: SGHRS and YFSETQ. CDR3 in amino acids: CASSLTWTSGRYEQYF. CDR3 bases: TGCGCCAGCAGCCTGACGTGGACTAGCGGGCGCTACGAGCAGTACTTC. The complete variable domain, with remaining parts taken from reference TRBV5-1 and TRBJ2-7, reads KAGVTQTPRYLIKTRGQQVTLSCSPISGHRSVSWYQQTPGQGLQFLFEYFSETQRNKGNFPGRFSGRQFSNSRSEMNVSTLELGDSALYLCASSLTWTSGRYEQYFGPGTRLTVT.

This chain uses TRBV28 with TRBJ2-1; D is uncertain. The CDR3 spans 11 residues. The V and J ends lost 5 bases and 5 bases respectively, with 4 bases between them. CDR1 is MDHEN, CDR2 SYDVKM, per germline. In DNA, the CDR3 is TGTGCCAGCAGTGTAAACAATGAGCAGTTCTTC. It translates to CASSVNNEQFF.

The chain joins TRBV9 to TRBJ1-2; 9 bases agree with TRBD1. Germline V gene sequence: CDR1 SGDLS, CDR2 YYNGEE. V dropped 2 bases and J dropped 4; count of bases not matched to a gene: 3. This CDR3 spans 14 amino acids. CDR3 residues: CASSVGQGVYGYTF. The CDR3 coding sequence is TGTGCCAGCAGCGTGGGACAGGGAGTCTATGGCTACACCTTC. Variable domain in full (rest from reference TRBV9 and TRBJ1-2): DSGVTQTPKHLITATGQRVTLRCSPRSGDLSVYWYQQSLDQGLQFLIQYYNGEERAKGNILERFSAQQFPDLHSELNLSSLELGDSALYFCASSVGQGVYGYTFGSGTRLTVV.

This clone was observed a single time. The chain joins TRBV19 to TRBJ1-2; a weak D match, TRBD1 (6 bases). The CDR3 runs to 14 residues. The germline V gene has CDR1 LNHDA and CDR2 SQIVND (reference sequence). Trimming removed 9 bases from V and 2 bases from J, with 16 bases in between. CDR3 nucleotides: TGTGCCAGCGCTCTTGACAGGTCAAACTATGGCTACACCTTC. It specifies CASALDRSNYGYTF.

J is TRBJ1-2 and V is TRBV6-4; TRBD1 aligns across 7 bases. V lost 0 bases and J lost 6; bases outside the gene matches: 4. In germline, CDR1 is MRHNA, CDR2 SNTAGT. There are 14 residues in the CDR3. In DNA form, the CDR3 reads TGTGCCAGCAGTGACTCGGACAGGTTGGATGGCTACACCTTC. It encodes CASSDSDRLDGYTF.

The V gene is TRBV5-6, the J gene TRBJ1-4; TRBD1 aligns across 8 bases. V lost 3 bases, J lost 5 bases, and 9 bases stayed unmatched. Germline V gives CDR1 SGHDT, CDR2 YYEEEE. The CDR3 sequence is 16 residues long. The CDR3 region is CASSSGTGNWNEKLFF. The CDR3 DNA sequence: TGTGCCAGCAGCTCCGGGACAGGAAACTGGAATGAAAAACTGTTTTTT.

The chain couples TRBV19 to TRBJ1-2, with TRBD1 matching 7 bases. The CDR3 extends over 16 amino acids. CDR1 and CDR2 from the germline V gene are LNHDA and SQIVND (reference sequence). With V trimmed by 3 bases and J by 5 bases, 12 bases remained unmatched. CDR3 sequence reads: CASSIYAPDRNYGYTF. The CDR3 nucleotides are TGTGCCAGTAGTATCTATGCACCGGACAGGAATTATGGCTACACCTTC. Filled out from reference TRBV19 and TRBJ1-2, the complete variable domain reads DGGITQSPKYLFRKEGQNVTLSCEQNLNHDAMYWYRQDPGQGLRLIYYSQIVNDFQKGDIAEGYSVSREKKESFPLTVTSAQKNPTAFYLCASSIYAPDRNYGYTFGSGTRLTVV.

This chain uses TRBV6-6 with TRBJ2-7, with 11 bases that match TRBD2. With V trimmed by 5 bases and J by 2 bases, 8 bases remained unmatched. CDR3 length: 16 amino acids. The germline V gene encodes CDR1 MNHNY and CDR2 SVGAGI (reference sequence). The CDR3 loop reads CASSRTGTSGTYEQYF. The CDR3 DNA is TGTGCCAGCAGTCGAACCGGGACTAGCGGCACCTACGAGCAGTACTTC.

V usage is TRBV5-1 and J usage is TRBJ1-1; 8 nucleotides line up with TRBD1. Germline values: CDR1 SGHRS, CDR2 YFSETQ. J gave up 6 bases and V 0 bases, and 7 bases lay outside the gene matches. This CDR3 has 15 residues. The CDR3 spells CASSLVAGGRAEAFF. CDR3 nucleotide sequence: TGCGCCAGCAGCTTGGTGGCAGGGGGCAGGGCTGAAGCTTTCTTT.

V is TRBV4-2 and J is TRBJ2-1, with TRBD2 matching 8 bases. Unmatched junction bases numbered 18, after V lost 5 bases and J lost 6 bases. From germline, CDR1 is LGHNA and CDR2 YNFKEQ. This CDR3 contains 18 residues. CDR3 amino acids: CASSTLDSGVGVGNEQFF. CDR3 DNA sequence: TGTGCCAGCAGCACTCTGGATAGCGGGGTCGGGGTGGGCAATGAGCAGTTCTTC.

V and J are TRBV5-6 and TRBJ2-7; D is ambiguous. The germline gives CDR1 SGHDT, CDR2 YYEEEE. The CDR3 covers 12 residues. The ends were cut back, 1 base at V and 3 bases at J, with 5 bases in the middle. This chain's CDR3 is CASSLKLYEQYF. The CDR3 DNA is TGTGCCAGCAGCTTGAAGCTCTACGAGCAGTACTTC.

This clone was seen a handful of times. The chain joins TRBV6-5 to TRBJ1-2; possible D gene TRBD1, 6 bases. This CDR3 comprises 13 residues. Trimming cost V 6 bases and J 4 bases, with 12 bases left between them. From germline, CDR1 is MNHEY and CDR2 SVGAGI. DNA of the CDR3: TGTGCCAGCAGCGAGCAGACAGGCTATGGCTACACCTTC. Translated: CASSEQTGYGYTF.

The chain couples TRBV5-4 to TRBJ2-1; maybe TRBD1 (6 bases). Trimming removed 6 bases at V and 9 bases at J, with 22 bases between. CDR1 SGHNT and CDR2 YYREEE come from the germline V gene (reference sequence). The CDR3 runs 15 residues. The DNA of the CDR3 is TGTGCCAGCAATAACAGGGAAGTACAAAGGGGTGAGCAGTTCTTC. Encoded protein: CASNNREVQRGEQFF.

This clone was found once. The CDR3 is CASIRGSGTGELFF. CDR3 bases: TGTGCCAGCATACGCGGGAGTGGGACCGGGGAGCTGTTTTTT. The chain recombines TRBV28 with TRBJ2-2; TRBD2 aligns across 7 bases. Germline-derived CDR1 and CDR2 are MDHEN and SYDVKM. With V trimmed by 7 bases and J by 5 bases, 7 bases remained unmatched. The CDR3 extends over 14 amino acids.

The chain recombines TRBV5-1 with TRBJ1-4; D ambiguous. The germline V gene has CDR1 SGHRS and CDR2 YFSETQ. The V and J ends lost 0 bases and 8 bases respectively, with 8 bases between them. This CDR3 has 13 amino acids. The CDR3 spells CASSLDSFEKLFF. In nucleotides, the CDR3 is TGCGCCAGCAGCTTGGACAGTTTCGAAAAACTGTTTTTT.

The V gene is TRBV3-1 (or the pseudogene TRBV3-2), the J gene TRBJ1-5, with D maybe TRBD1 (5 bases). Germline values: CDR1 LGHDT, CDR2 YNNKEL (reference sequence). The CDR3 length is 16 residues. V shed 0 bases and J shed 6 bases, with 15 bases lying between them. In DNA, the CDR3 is TGTGCCAGCAGCCAAGATTCCGCGGGGCTGGGTCAGCCCCAGCATTTT. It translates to CASSQDSAGLGQPQHF.

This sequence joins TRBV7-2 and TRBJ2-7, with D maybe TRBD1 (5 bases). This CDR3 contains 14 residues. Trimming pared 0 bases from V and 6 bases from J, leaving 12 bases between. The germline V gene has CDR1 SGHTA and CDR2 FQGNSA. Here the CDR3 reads CASSLAVRQGEQYF. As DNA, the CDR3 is TGTGCCAGCAGCTTAGCGGTGAGGCAGGGCGAGCAGTACTTC.

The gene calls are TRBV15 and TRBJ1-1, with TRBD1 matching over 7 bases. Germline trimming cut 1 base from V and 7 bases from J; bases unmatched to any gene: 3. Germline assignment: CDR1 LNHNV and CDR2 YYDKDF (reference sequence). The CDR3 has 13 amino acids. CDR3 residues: CATSRAGTDEAFF. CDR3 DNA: TGTGCCACCAGCAGAGCCGGGACAGATGAAGCTTTCTTT.

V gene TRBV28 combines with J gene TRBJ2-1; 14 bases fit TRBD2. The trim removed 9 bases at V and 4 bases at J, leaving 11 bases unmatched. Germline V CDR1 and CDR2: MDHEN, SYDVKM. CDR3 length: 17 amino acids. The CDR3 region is CASTGLAGGRQYNEQFF. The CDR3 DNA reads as TGTGCCAGTACTGGACTAGCGGGAGGCCGGCAGTACAATGAGCAGTTCTTC.

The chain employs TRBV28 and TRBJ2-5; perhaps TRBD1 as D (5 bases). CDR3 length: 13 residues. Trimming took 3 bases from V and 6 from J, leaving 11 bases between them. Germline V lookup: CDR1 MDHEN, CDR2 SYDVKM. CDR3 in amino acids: CASSFWGGKTQYF. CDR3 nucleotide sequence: TGTGCCAGCAGTTTCTGGGGCGGTAAGACCCAGTACTTC.

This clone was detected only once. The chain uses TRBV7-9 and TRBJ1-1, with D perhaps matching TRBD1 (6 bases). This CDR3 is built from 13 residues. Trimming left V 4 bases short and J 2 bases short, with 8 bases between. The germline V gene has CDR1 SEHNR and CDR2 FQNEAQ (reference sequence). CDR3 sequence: CASSSQGNTEAFF. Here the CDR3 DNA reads TGTGCCAGCAGCTCACAGGGTAACACTGAAGCTTTCTTT.

The CDR3 protein is CASSKGQGAVDTQYF. The CDR3 nucleotides are TGCGCCAGCAGCAAGGGACAGGGGGCGGTAGATACGCAGTATTTT. V usage is TRBV5-1 and J usage is TRBJ2-3, with 12 bases lining up with TRBD1. Unmatched junction bases numbered 5, after V lost 4 bases and J lost 5 bases. The CDR3 is 15 amino acids. CDR1 and CDR2 from the germline V gene are SGHRS and YFSETQ.